The 31 T cell receptor beta chains given below trace back to one sample, sequenced in a study of T cell changes during pregnancy in multiple sclerosis. Clones were read by immunoSEQ multiplex PCR, and TCRdb kept only the in-frame ones, dropping some. The sample includes about 59,000 clones, roughly 94% of them seen just once. The sample in question was CD8+ T cells from peripheral blood mononuclear cells, obtained after pregnancy. These receptors were taken from a female donor with multiple sclerosis, enrolled in a pregnancy study.

The chain employs TRBV28 and TRBJ2-3; D may be TRBD2 (5 bases). The CDR3 extends over 15 amino acids. Trimming removed 5 bases from V and 1 base from J, with 13 bases in between. CDR1 is MDHEN and CDR2 is SYDVKM in the germline V gene. The CDR3 loop reads CASSLVGGRTDTQYF. CDR3 bases: TGTGCCAGCAGTCTAGTGGGCGGGCGCACAGATACGCAGTATTTT.

This sequence joins TRBV20-1 and TRBJ2-5; D is ambiguous. This CDR3 is 11 amino acids long. In germline, CDR1 is DFQATT, CDR2 SNEGSKA (reference sequence). V lost 6 bases and J 0 bases, leaving 5 bases between the germline ends. DNA of the CDR3: TGCAGTGCGCCGGACCAAGAGACCCAGTACTTC. It specifies CSAPDQETQYF.

The rearrangement links TRBV7-9 to TRBJ1-5, with TRBD1 identical over 7 bases. With V trimmed by 1 base and J by 3 bases, 6 bases remained unmatched. The germline V gene encodes CDR1 SEHNR and CDR2 FQNEAQ (reference sequence). The length of the CDR3 is 16 residues. The CDR3 nucleotides are TGTGCCAGCAGCTTAGGGGTCGGGACAGTCAATCAGCCCCAGCATTTT. Translated, it gives CASSLGVGTVNQPQHF.

This chain links TRBV11-2 with TRBJ2-7, with 9 bases matching TRBD2. CDR3 length equals 17 residues. In germline, CDR1 is SGHAT, CDR2 FQNNGV. V lost 0 bases and J lost 4; bases outside the gene matches: 10. The CDR3 DNA follows: TGTGCCAGCAGCTTAGATTCCCTCGGACTAGCGCAGTACGAGCAGTACTTC. Translating gives CASSLDSLGLAQYEQYF.

The chain recombines TRBV10-3 with TRBJ2-1, with 9 bases aligning to TRBD1. This CDR3 spans 15 amino acids. Unmatched junction bases numbered 11, after V lost 6 bases and J lost 8 bases. The germline V gene has CDR1 ENHRY and CDR2 SYGVKD. In nucleotides, the CDR3 is TGTGCCATCAGCGAGCCGGGACAGGGACGGGATGAGCAGTTCTTC. It is translated as CAISEPGQGRDEQFF.

The chain couples TRBV27 to TRBJ2-7; maybe TRBD1 (5 bases). The V and J ends lost 0 bases and 1 base respectively, with 10 bases between them. CDR3 length: 15 residues. Germline V CDR1 and CDR2: MNHEY, SMNVEV (reference sequence). The CDR3 reads CASSLSGHISYEQYF. CDR3 nucleotides: TGTGCCAGCAGTTTATCTGGACACATATCCTACGAGCAGTACTTC.

V and J are TRBV27 and TRBJ2-1, with D possibly TRBD2 on 6 matching bases. Germline CDR1 is MNHEY and CDR2 is SMNVEV (reference sequence). Trimming took 5 bases from V and 1 from J, leaving 12 bases between them. CDR3 length equals 15 residues. CDR3 loop: CASSEPTSSYNEQFF. The CDR3 nucleotides read TGTGCCAGCAGTGAGCCGACTAGTTCCTACAATGAGCAGTTCTTC.

The chain links TRBV30 to TRBJ1-2, with 9 bases lining up with TRBD1. Germline V lookup: CDR1 GTSNPN, CDR2 SVGIG (reference sequence). The length of the CDR3 is 15 residues. Trimming at V came to 1 base and at J to 4 bases, leaving 7 bases not matched to a gene. In nucleotides, the CDR3 is TGTGCCTGGAGTGCTGTCTCGACAGGGGGCTATGGCTACACCTTC. Translating gives CAWSAVSTGGYGYTF.

This rearrangement joins TRBV7-6 to TRBJ1-4, with 11 nucleotides matching TRBD1. The CDR3 runs 14 residues. Germline CDR1 and CDR2: SGHVS and FNYEAQ. J was trimmed by 6 bases and V by 5 bases; bases with no gene match: 2. CDR3 in DNA: TGTGCCAGCAGCCAGGGACAGGGGGATGAAAAACTGTTTTTT. This sequence encodes CASSQGQGDEKLFF.

This clone was detected only once. This chain uses TRBV27 with TRBJ1-1; 8 bases align to TRBD1. The CDR3 totals 16 residues. From germline, CDR1 is MNHEY and CDR2 SMNVEV (reference sequence). Trimming took 5 bases from V and 0 from J; bases not matched to a gene: 8. In DNA, the CDR3 is TGTGCCAGCAGTACCCTCCCGACAGGGGTGAACACTGAAGCTTTCTTT. Translating it yields CASSTLPTGVNTEAFF.

The gene calls are TRBV20-1 and TRBJ2-1, with unresolved D. Germline assignment: CDR1 DFQATT and CDR2 SNEGSKA (reference sequence). Trimming left V 5 bases short and J 7 bases short, with 9 bases between. The length of the CDR3 is 11 residues. CDR3 sequence (DNA): TGCAGTGCTCACTACTATAATGAGCAGTTCTTC. Translated: CSAHYYNEQFF.

DNA for the CDR3: TGTGCCAGCAGTGAATGGGTCAGCGGCTATGGCTACACCTTC. Amino acid sequence: CASSEWVSGYGYTF. The chain is built from TRBV25-1 and TRBJ1-2; no clear D. From germline, CDR1 is MGHDK and CDR2 SYGVNS. This CDR3 is built from 14 residues. V gave up 1 base and J gave up 4 bases, with 10 bases separating them.

Written as DNA, the CDR3 is TGTGCCAGCAGTACTGGACAGGGGCCCTCCTACGAGCAGTACTTC. This encodes CASSTGQGPSYEQYF. The chain employs TRBV6-1 and TRBJ2-7; 9 positions agree with TRBD1. The V segment lost 5 bases and the J segment 0 bases; nucleotides outside the gene matches: 5. CDR1 and CDR2 (germline): MNHNS, SASEGT. This CDR3 contains 15 residues.

J is TRBJ2-7 and V is TRBV7-9, with D possibly matching TRBD2 (6 bases). The CDR3 covers 15 residues. Germline assignment: CDR1 SEHNR and CDR2 FQNEAQ (reference sequence). V was clipped by 5 bases and J by 1 base, with 15 bases between them. This CDR3 reads CASSTPGTRSYEQYF. The CDR3 DNA reads as TGTGCCAGCAGCACGCCCGGGACTCGTTCCTACGAGCAGTACTTC. The complete variable domain, with remaining parts taken from reference TRBV7-9 and TRBJ2-7, reads DTGVSQNPRHKITKRGQNVTFRCDPISEHNRLYWYRQTLGQGPEFLTYFQNEAQLEKSRLLSDRFSAERPKGSFSTLEIQRTEQGDSAMYLCASSTPGTRSYEQYFGPGTRLTVT.

This rearrangement joins TRBV7-6 to TRBJ2-7; a weak D match, TRBD2 (5 bases). V lost 1 base to trimming and J lost 2 bases, with 9 bases between them. The CDR3 runs to 14 residues. Germline CDR1 is SGHVS and CDR2 is FNYEAQ. The DNA for the CDR3 is TGTGCCAGCAGCTTAGACTTGACTACCTACGAGCAGTACTTC. Its protein product is CASSLDLTTYEQYF.

The chain uses TRBV4-2 and TRBJ1-2; D not resolved. Germline V gene sequence: CDR1 LGHNA, CDR2 YNFKEQ. The length of the CDR3 is 12 residues. The ends were cut back, 6 bases at V and 7 bases at J, with 12 bases in the middle. DNA for the CDR3: TGTGCCAGCAGGGGAGTAGGAGTTGGCTACACCTTC. It yields the protein CASRGVGVGYTF.

There are a few counts of this clone. The V gene is TRBV9, the J gene TRBJ1-2; 7 bases are shared with TRBD1. With 8 bases clipped from V and 1 base from J, the junction kept 14 bases outside the gene matches. In germline, CDR1 is SGDLS, CDR2 YYNGEE. CDR3 length: 16 amino acids. As DNA, the CDR3 is TGTGCCAGAACCGGGACAGACCTACTATTTAACTATGGCTACACCTTC. It is translated as CARTGTDLLFNYGYTF.

This chain uses TRBV5-6 with TRBJ2-7, with 9 bases lining up with TRBD1. J gave up 5 bases and V 2 bases, and 2 bases lay outside the gene matches. CDR3 length: 13 residues. The germline V gene has CDR1 SGHDT and CDR2 YYEEEE. CDR3 coding DNA: TGTGCCAGCAGCTTACAGGGGGCCCACGAGCAGTACTTC. It yields the protein CASSLQGAHEQYF. The full variable domain, with the rest looked up from reference TRBV5-6 and TRBJ2-7, is DAGVTQSPTHLIKTRGQQVTLRCSPKSGHDTVSWYQQALGQGPQFIFQYYEEEERQRGNFPDRFSGHQFPNYSSELNVNALLLGDSALYLCASSLQGAHEQYFGPGTRLTVT.

This chain uses TRBV19 with TRBJ2-7; TRBD2 is a possible D gene (5 bases). This CDR3 comprises 13 residues. V dropped 3 bases and J dropped 3 bases, with 9 bases sitting between them. Germline V gene lookup returns CDR1 LNHDA and CDR2 SQIVND (reference sequence). The CDR3 loop is CASSIEAGYEQYF. CDR3 sequence (DNA): TGTGCCAGTAGTATCGAGGCGGGCTACGAGCAGTACTTC.

The CDR3: CASSLGTASNQPQHF. Here the CDR3 DNA reads TGTGCCAGCAGCTTAGGGACAGCTAGCAATCAGCCCCAGCATTTT. The V and J genes are TRBV5-8 and TRBJ1-5; 7 nucleotides agree with TRBD1. Germline trimming cut 2 bases from V and 0 bases from J; bases unmatched to any gene: 2. CDR1 and CDR2 from the germline V gene are SGHTS and YDEGEE. This CDR3 region has 15 residues.

The chain recombines TRBV6-1 with TRBJ1-2, with D possibly matching TRBD1 (5 bases). Germline CDR1 and CDR2: MNHNS and SASEGT. Trimming stripped 10 bases from V and 4 bases from J, with 22 bases between. The CDR3 consists of 15 residues. The DNA of the CDR3 is TGTGCCACTACCTTGTACGGCAGTAGGGGCTATGGCTACACCTTC. Protein: CATTLYGSRGYGYTF.

The gene calls are TRBV2 and TRBJ2-7; 11 nucleotides agree with TRBD1. Germline V gene sequence: CDR1 SNHLY, CDR2 FYNNEI. The CDR3 runs 14 residues. V lost 6 bases and J lost 5; bases outside the gene matches: 6. In nucleotides, the CDR3 is TGTGCCAGCAGCTCGGACAGGGGGCCTGACGAGCAGTACTTC. Its protein is CASSSDRGPDEQYF.

This clone was seen a single time. The same CDR3 arises from other DNA sequences in this sample as well. The V gene is TRBV27, the J gene TRBJ2-1; D might be TRBD2 (5 bases). The germline V and J ends were trimmed by 3 bases and 7 bases, with 7 bases remaining between them. Germline V gives CDR1 MNHEY, CDR2 SMNVEV (reference sequence). This CDR3 has 12 amino acids. CDR3 DNA: TGTGCCAGCAGTTTGGGCGGGAATGAGCAGTTCTTC. Encoded protein: CASSLGGNEQFF.

This rearrangement joins TRBV18 to TRBJ1-1; unclear D gene. This CDR3 has 13 amino acids. Germline CDR1 and CDR2: KGHSH and LQKENI. Between the trimmed V and J ends, which lost 0 bases and 5 bases, there was a span of 7 bases. Written as DNA, the CDR3 is TGTGCCAGCTCACCACCGGAGAGGACTGAAGCTTTCTTT. It encodes CASSPPERTEAFF.

CDR3 amino acids: CASSLATGNQPQHF. The CDR3 nucleotides are TGTGCCAGCAGCTTAGCCACAGGGAATCAGCCCCAGCATTTT. This chain uses TRBV7-9 with TRBJ1-5; tentatively, D is TRBD1 (6 bases). Germline CDR1 reads SEHNR; CDR2 reads FQNEAQ (reference sequence). Trimming removed 0 bases at V and 4 bases at J, with 7 bases between. The CDR3 loop spans 14 amino acids.

This clone was observed a single time. The rearrangement joins TRBV9 to TRBJ2-2; 16 nucleotides match TRBD2. V lost 3 bases to trimming and J lost 7 bases; unmatched junction nucleotides: 3. The CDR3 sequence is 16 residues long. The germline gives CDR1 SGDLS, CDR2 YYNGEE. CDR3 loop: CASSEGTSGRVGELFF. The CDR3 bases are TGTGCCAGCAGCGAGGGGACTAGCGGGAGGGTCGGGGAGCTGTTTTTT.

The rearrangement links TRBV28 to TRBJ2-1; weak D call: TRBD2 (5 bases). Deletions cut 3 bases from V and 4 bases from J, with 13 bases between. Germline assignment: CDR1 MDHEN and CDR2 SYDVKM. This CDR3 region has 15 residues. The DNA for the CDR3 is TGTGCCAGCAGTTTCGGGAATCGGATGTACAATGAGCAGTTCTTC. Residues: CASSFGNRMYNEQFF.

The J gene is TRBJ2-4, the V gene TRBV7-9, with unresolved D. The germline V and J ends were trimmed by 5 bases and 0 bases, with 14 bases remaining between them. CDR3 length equals 16 residues. The germline gives CDR1 SEHNR, CDR2 FQNEAQ (reference sequence). The DNA for the CDR3 is TGTGCCAGCAGCCCTAGACTGCCACTAGCCAAAAACATTCAGTACTTC. Translating gives CASSPRLPLAKNIQYF.

The rearrangement links TRBV23-1 to TRBJ1-5; tentatively, D is TRBD1 (5 bases). TRBV23-1 is reported as an ORF; its role is uncertain. V was shortened by 0 bases and J by 2 bases, with 17 bases between the two germline ends. This CDR3 contains 18 residues. The CDR3 nucleotides read TGCGCCAGCAGTCAATCCTCTTGCGGGGCGCGCGGCAATCAGCCCCAGCATTTT. It encodes CASSQSSCGARGNQPQHF.

The chain joins TRBV4-1 to TRBJ1-1; possible D gene TRBD1, 6 bases. V shed 3 bases and J shed 0 bases, with 8 bases lying between them. The CDR3 spans 14 residues. CDR1 is MGHRA and CDR2 is YSYEKL in the germline V gene. CDR3 DNA sequence: TGCGCCAGCAGCCATGGACAGCTGAACACTGAAGCTTTCTTT. It yields the protein CASSHGQLNTEAFF.

CDR3 sequence (DNA): TGTGCCAGCAGCCCACTCGGTGGAGCCTATGGCTACACCTTC. Translating gives CASSPLGGAYGYTF. This chain links TRBV7-3 with TRBJ1-2, with D hard to call. Deletions cut 5 bases from V and 4 bases from J, with 14 bases between. Germline V gives CDR1 SGHTA, CDR2 FQGTGA. The CDR3 is 14 residues long.